This entry lists 11 T cell receptor beta chains sequenced from one sample in a study of blood T cells in healthy people across ages. Sample-barcoded 5' priming and a J-beta primer mix drove a second PCR of 7 to 11 cycles. TCRdb fed the 5' RACE reads into MiXCR, producing one record per CDR3 protein. The sample carries approximately 810,000 distinct CDR3 sequences, 25% to 35% recorded once. Sequencing used blood. These receptor sequences come from an elderly woman in good health.

This clonotype was counted at least ten times. The chain is built from TRBV5-5 and TRBJ2-3; D remains unclear. The CDR3 consists of 15 residues. Trimming took off 0 bases at V and 4 bases at J, with 12 bases between the two ends. Germline CDR1 is SGHKS and CDR2 is YYEKEE (reference sequence). The CDR3 spells CASSLGQLSADTQYF. The CDR3 DNA sequence: TGTGCCAGCAGCTTGGGGCAGCTTTCGGCAGATACGCAGTATTTT. Full variable domain (remainder filled in from reference TRBV5-5 and TRBJ2-3): DAGVTQSPTHLIKTRGQQVTLRCSPISGHKSVSWYQQVLGQGPQFIFQYYEKEERGRGNFPDRFSARQFPNYSSELNVNALLLGDSALYLCASSLGQLSADTQYFGPGTRLTVL.

This clonotype was seen a handful of times. The rearrangement uses TRBV12-3 or TRBV12-4 and TRBJ1-1; 7 nucleotides agree with TRBD1. Trimming took 4 bases from V and 3 from J; bases not matched to a gene: 5. CDR3 length: 14 residues. CDR3 in DNA: TGTGCCAGCAGTTGGTTGAGGGGGCACACTGAAGCTTTCTTT. Its translation: CASSWLRGHTEAFF.

This chain joins TRBV6-5 and TRBJ2-4, with 11 bases aligning to TRBD2. CDR1 is MNHEY, CDR2 SVGAGI, per germline. The CDR3 sequence is 15 residues long. The junction had 16 bases not matched to a gene; V was cut back by 6 bases and J by 15 bases. CDR3 loop: CASRQLAGGRETRYF. The CDR3 DNA reads TGTGCCAGCAGACAATTAGCGGGGGGGCGTGAGACCCGGTACTTC.

On this clonotype itself: A much larger clone differs from this one at a single base, so this may be a read error. This chain uses TRBV20-1 with TRBJ2-1; 9 positions agree with TRBD2. Germline lookup yields CDR1 DFQATT and CDR2 SNEGSKA (reference sequence). The CDR3 extends over 17 amino acids. V dropped 4 bases and J dropped 5; count of bases not matched to a gene: 15. CDR3 amino acids: CSANAQRGVPIHNEQFF. The CDR3 bases are TGCAGTGCTAACGCTCAGCGGGGGGTCCCGATCCACAATGAGCAGTTCTTC.

A few counts support this clonotype. The rearrangement joins TRBV7-2 to TRBJ1-6; D remains unclear. Trimming removed 5 bases from V and 0 bases from J, with 14 bases in between. Germline V gene data show CDR1 as SGHTA and CDR2 as FQGNSA. The CDR3 is 17 amino acids. Written as DNA, the CDR3 is TGTGCCAGCAGCCCGCACTCGTTGGGCTCCTATAATTCACCCCTCCACTTT. This codes for CASSPHSLGSYNSPLHF.

On this clonotype: The germline gene is not matched at one end of the junction; a read error may be the cause. The rearrangement uses TRBV6-6 and TRBJ2-7, with 9 positions matching TRBD1. The CDR3 covers 15 residues. CDR1 and CDR2 from the germline V gene are MNHNY and SVGAGI (reference sequence). The CDR3 loop is CTSSFGQGSSYEQYF. The CDR3 coding sequence is TGTACCAGCAGTTTTGGACAGGGGAGCTCCTACGAGCAGTACTTC.

There are many counts of this clonotype. This chain joins TRBV20-1 and TRBJ1-6; TRBD1 is a possible D gene (5 bases). Trimming took off 6 bases at V and 8 bases at J, with 17 bases between the two ends. The CDR3 spans 14 residues. The germline gives CDR1 DFQATT, CDR2 SNEGSKA (reference sequence). Here the CDR3 DNA reads TGCAGTGCAACCTCGGGACCCGGAGATTCACCCCTCCACTTT. Its protein product is CSATSGPGDSPLHF.

This clonotype was counted many times. The chain recombines TRBV4-3 with TRBJ2-5, with D possibly TRBD1 on 5 matching bases. The V gene lost 0 bases and the J gene lost 4 bases, with 12 bases spanning the gap. Germline CDR1 reads LGHNA; CDR2 reads YSLEER. The CDR3 runs to 15 residues. In nucleotides, the CDR3 is TGCGCCAGCAGCCAAGAGGGGCATAAAAGAGAGACCCAGTACTTC. This translates into CASSQEGHKRETQYF.

The V and J genes are TRBV28 and TRBJ1-4; TRBD1 is a possible D gene (5 bases). Germline V gene data show CDR1 as MDHEN and CDR2 as SYDVKM. The length of the CDR3 is 14 residues. V lost 2 bases and J lost 7, with 11 bases in between. The CDR3 DNA reads as TGTGCCAGCAGTTTAGGTGGGGGTTTTGAAAAACTGTTTTTT. Translated: CASSLGGGFEKLFF.

This clonotype was counted many times. The rearrangement links TRBV6-6 to TRBJ2-3; D not resolved. V was trimmed by 0 bases and J by 1 base, leaving 8 bases between them. In germline, CDR1 is MNHNY, CDR2 SVGAGI (reference sequence). The CDR3 spans 15 residues. This CDR3 is CASSYSSSRTDTQYF. Written as DNA, the CDR3 is TGTGCCAGCAGTTACTCCTCTAGTCGCACAGATACGCAGTATTTT.

Many counts were recorded for this clonotype. V is TRBV6-2 or TRBV6-3 and J is TRBJ2-1; 8 nucleotides align to TRBD2. CDR1 and CDR2 (germline): MNHEY, SVGEGT. Trimming removed 6 bases from V and 7 bases from J; junction bases left unmatched: 8. CDR3 length: 14 amino acids. In DNA form, the CDR3 reads TGTGCCAGCAGAAACACGGCGGGGGGAAATGAGCAGTTCTTC. It is translated as CASRNTAGGNEQFF.